One sample yielded the 25 T cell receptor beta chains listed below, sequenced in a study of T cells in Graves' hyperthyroidism and ophthalmopathy. TCR beta CDR3 regions were amplified from RNA transcripts. Using the HTBI primer set, a first-round RT-PCR was run on the TCR CDR3. TCRdb re-called the multiplex PCR reads through MiXCR, storing one row per CDR3 protein. This table has hundreds of thousands of distinct CDR3 sequences, about 25% appearing once. The material sequenced was blood. The receptors stem from a man in his fifties with Graves' hyperthyroidism.

This clonotype was seen a few times. V is TRBV20-1 and J is TRBJ2-5; the match to TRBD2 covers 8 bases. The trim removed 1 base at V and 5 bases at J, leaving 6 bases unmatched. The CDR3 length is 14 residues. The germline CDR1 and CDR2 sequences are DFQATT and SNEGSKA (reference sequence). CDR3 loop: CSARALSGIETQYF. The CDR3 DNA reads TGCAGTGCTAGAGCCCTTAGCGGGATTGAGACCCAGTACTTC.

The chain combines TRBV5-1 with TRBJ1-4; D might be TRBD1 (5 bases). The germline V and J ends were trimmed by 4 bases and 4 bases, with 17 bases remaining between them. The CDR3 is 16 amino acids. The germline CDR1 and CDR2 sequences are SGHRS and YFSETQ. CDR3 bases: TGCGCCAGCAGCCGTACTCGGCGGGACCTTAATGAAAAACTGTTTTTT. As protein: CASSRTRRDLNEKLFF.

There are a few counts of this clonotype. V and J are TRBV6-1 and TRBJ2-7; 10 bases fit TRBD2. This CDR3 comprises 15 residues. The V segment lost 7 bases and the J segment 3 bases; nucleotides outside the gene matches: 9. CDR1 and CDR2 (germline): MNHNS, SASEGT. The CDR3 reads CASKRLAGEDYEQYF. DNA for the CDR3: TGTGCCAGCAAAAGGCTAGCGGGAGAAGACTACGAGCAGTACTTC.

The table lists this clonotype with many counts. The rearrangement joins TRBV2 to TRBJ2-7; 8 nucleotides agree with TRBD2. Germline CDR1 reads SNHLY; CDR2 reads FYNNEI. The CDR3 runs to 15 residues. V was pared by 3 bases and J by 5 bases, with 9 bases of the junction left unmatched. CDR3 nucleotide sequence: TGTGCCAGCAGTGACCGGCCGGGAGGGCCCCACGAGCAGTACTTC. Translated: CASSDRPGGPHEQYF.

The rearrangement links TRBV7-6 to TRBJ2-7; possible D gene TRBD2, 6 bases. The V end lost 1 base, the J end lost 2 bases, and 15 bases lay between the germline ends. Germline lookup yields CDR1 SGHVS and CDR2 FNYEAQ. The CDR3 is made up of 16 amino acids. The CDR3 loop is CASSLGTGTRTYEQYF. The CDR3 bases are TGTGCCAGCAGCTTAGGGACCGGGACTCGCACCTACGAGCAGTACTTC.

This chain joins TRBV11-3 and TRBJ2-1; 7 positions agree with TRBD2. Germline V gene data show CDR1 as SGHNT and CDR2 as YENEEA. The V gene end was trimmed by 5 bases and the J gene end by 3 bases; junction bases not matched to a gene: 7. The CDR3 spans 15 residues. In nucleotides, the CDR3 is TGTGCCAGCAGCCCTAGCGGAGGTATCTACAATGAGCAGTTCTTC. Its translation: CASSPSGGIYNEQFF.

The V and J genes are TRBV24-1 and TRBJ2-5; D remains ambiguous. Germline CDR1 KGHDR, CDR2 SFDVKD. The CDR3 contains 12 residues. Deletions cut 0 bases from V and 11 bases from J, with 9 bases between. The CDR3 region has the DNA TGTGCCACCAGTGATTTGGCCGGGTTTCAGTACTTC. Translation gives CATSDLAGFQYF.

The chain couples TRBV27 to TRBJ2-3; 8 nucleotides line up with TRBD2. CDR1 and CDR2 from the germline V gene are MNHEY and SMNVEV (reference sequence). This CDR3 contains 16 residues. Trimming cost V 2 bases and J 5 bases; bases outside gene matches: 9. The CDR3 region is CASSLDRTGGGDTQYF. CDR3 coding DNA: TGTGCCAGCAGTTTAGACAGAACGGGAGGGGGAGATACGCAGTATTTT.

The rearrangement uses TRBV30 and TRBJ2-2; 8 positions agree with TRBD1. Germline CDR1 is GTSNPN and CDR2 is SVGIG (reference sequence). The CDR3 has 14 amino acids. V was pared by 4 bases and J by 7 bases, with 8 bases of the junction left unmatched. This CDR3 is CAWKRTGRGGELFF. In nucleotides, the CDR3 is TGTGCCTGGAAGAGGACAGGGCGGGGCGGGGAGCTGTTTTTT.

V is TRBV12-3 or TRBV12-4 and J is TRBJ1-6, with 7 bases that match TRBD1. The CDR3 sequence is 15 residues long. Trimming at V came to 6 bases and at J to 3 bases, leaving 5 bases not matched to a gene. The CDR3 DNA reads TGTGCCAGCAGGCGCCGGGACAGCTATAATTCACCCCTCCACTTT. Protein product: CASRRRDSYNSPLHF.

This clonotype was seen a handful of times. The chain recombines TRBV5-1 with TRBJ2-7, with D possibly being TRBD1 or TRBD2 (5 bases each). The CDR3 spans 16 residues. V lost 1 base, J lost 6 bases, and 20 bases lay in between. Germline V CDR1 and CDR2: SGHRS, YFSETQ. The CDR3 protein is CASSLPPGTVLSEQYF. The DNA of the CDR3 is TGCGCCAGCAGCTTGCCGCCGGGGACGGTTCTTTCCGAGCAGTACTTC.

This clonotype was seen only a few times. The V call is TRBV9, the J call TRBJ2-5; possibly TRBD1 for D (6 bases). This CDR3 has 13 residues. Germline CDR1 and CDR2: SGDLS and YYNGEE. V shed 3 bases and J shed 2 bases, with 8 bases lying between them. Here the CDR3 reads CASSEGQQETQYF. CDR3 DNA: TGTGCCAGCAGCGAAGGACAGCAAGAGACCCAGTACTTC.

The rearrangement links TRBV27 to TRBJ2-7; 7 nucleotides match TRBD2. Germline CDR1 is MNHEY and CDR2 is SMNVEV (reference sequence). After removal of 3 bases from V and 6 bases from J, the junction contained 8 bases not matched to a gene. This CDR3 is built from 14 residues. DNA for the CDR3: TGTGCCAGCAGTTTTGTGGCGGGAGATCGCGAGCAGTACTTC. It translates to CASSFVAGDREQYF.

The V and J genes are TRBV27 and TRBJ2-2, with D tentatively TRBD2 (5 bases). Trimming took off 4 bases at V and 7 bases at J, with 10 bases between the two ends. There are 13 residues in the CDR3. Germline assignment: CDR1 MNHEY and CDR2 SMNVEV (reference sequence). CDR3 nucleotides: TGTGCCAGCAGTTCCGAGGGATACGGGGAGCTGTTTTTT. This translates into CASSSEGYGELFF.

This clonotype was counted between two and nine times. The V call is TRBV28, the J call TRBJ2-2, with unresolved D. Germline CDR1 reads MDHEN; CDR2 reads SYDVKM. The length of the CDR3 is 15 residues. V was shortened by 1 base and J by 8 bases, with 14 bases between the two germline ends. Here the CDR3 DNA reads TGTGCCAGCAGTTTATCGGGCTCGTCCTCGGGGGAGCTGTTTTTT. Translating it yields CASSLSGSSSGELFF.

This clonotype was seen only a few times. This sequence joins TRBV6-1 and TRBJ1-5, with TRBD1 identical over 9 bases. This CDR3 is 18 amino acids long. Germline CDR1 and CDR2: MNHNS and SASEGT. The junction had 17 bases not matched to a gene; V was cut back by 5 bases and J by 6 bases. The CDR3 sequence is CASSPIFSGQGMGQPQHF. The CDR3 DNA reads TGTGCCAGCAGTCCGATCTTCTCTGGACAGGGGATGGGTCAGCCCCAGCATTTT.

This clonotype was recorded a few times. The rearrangement uses TRBV24-1 and TRBJ1-5; D possibly corresponds to TRBD1 (5 bases). Looked up from germline, CDR1 is KGHDR and CDR2 is SFDVKD. V gave up 2 bases and J gave up 5 bases, with 9 bases separating them. The CDR3 loop spans 14 amino acids. CDR3 sequence (DNA): TGTGCCACCAGTGATTCGGGGGGGGATCAGCCCCAGCATTTT. It encodes CATSDSGGDQPQHF.

This clonotype was counted a few times. V is TRBV5-1 and J is TRBJ2-1; 9 bases match TRBD1. This CDR3 spans 16 amino acids. The ends lost 3 bases at V and 0 bases at J; junction bases unmatched: 4. Germline CDR1 SGHRS, CDR2 YFSETQ. The CDR3 DNA follows: TGCGCCAGCAGCTGGGACAGGGCGGGCTCCTACAATGAGCAGTTCTTC. Translation: CASSWDRAGSYNEQFF.

The chain combines TRBV20-1 with TRBJ2-3; 8 bases map to TRBD2. This CDR3 has 13 amino acids. Per the germline V gene, CDR1 is DFQATT and CDR2 is SNEGSKA (reference sequence). Trimming at V came to 6 bases and at J to 2 bases, leaving 4 bases not matched to a gene. CDR3 DNA sequence: TGCAGTGCAGTAGCGGGACCCACAGATACGCAGTATTTT. Its translation is CSAVAGPTDTQYF.

The chain employs TRBV18 and TRBJ1-4; D is uncertain. The germline V gene encodes CDR1 KGHSH and CDR2 LQKENI. Trimming removed 0 bases from V and 5 bases from J, with 10 bases in between. This CDR3 is 15 amino acids long. Here the CDR3 DNA reads TGTGCCAGCTCACCACCGAACAGACCAAATGAAAAACTGTTTTTT. This encodes CASSPPNRPNEKLFF. Variable domain in full (rest from reference TRBV18 and TRBJ1-4): NAGVMQNPRHLVRRRGQEARLRCSPMKGHSHVYWYRQLPEEGLKFMVYLQKENIIDESGMPKERFSAEFPKEGPSILRIQQVVRGDSAAYFCASSPPNRPNEKLFFGSGTQLSVL.

This clonotype was observed a handful of times. The V call is TRBV19, the J call TRBJ2-1; no reliable D call. From germline, CDR1 is LNHDA and CDR2 SQIVND (reference sequence). This CDR3 comprises 13 residues. Trimming cost V 4 bases and J 9 bases, with 13 bases left between them. The CDR3 spells CASSTRVWIEQFF. CDR3 DNA sequence: TGTGCCAGTAGTACCCGGGTTTGGATTGAGCAGTTCTTC.

This clonotype was found many times. The J gene is TRBJ2-2, the V gene TRBV12-3 or TRBV12-4, with 8 bases matching TRBD2. V shed 5 bases and J 2 bases; nucleotides not matched to a gene: 4. This CDR3 is 15 amino acids long. The CDR3 reads CASSPLAVNTGELFF. CDR3 bases: TGTGCCAGCAGTCCACTAGCGGTAAACACCGGGGAGCTGTTTTTT.

J is TRBJ2-3 and V is TRBV6-1; 11 bases match TRBD1. The CDR3 covers 15 residues. The germline CDR1 and CDR2 sequences are MNHNS and SASEGT. The V and J ends lost 4 bases and 5 bases, in that order; junction bases with no gene match: 5. The CDR3 coding sequence is TGTGCCAGCAGTGCCGGACAGGGGGCAATAGATACGCAGTATTTT. Amino acids: CASSAGQGAIDTQYF.

DNA of the CDR3: TGTGCCATCGGGGGGACTAGCGGGAGAGGTGAGCAGTTCTTC. Amino acid sequence: CAIGGTSGRGEQFF. The rearrangement links TRBV10-3 to TRBJ2-1; 14 nucleotides line up with TRBD2. CDR1 is ENHRY and CDR2 is SYGVKD in the germline V gene. V lost 8 bases and J lost 9; bases outside the gene matches: 6. This CDR3 has 14 amino acids.

The chain recombines TRBV7-6 with TRBJ2-1; D perhaps matches TRBD2 (6 bases). Germline V gene lookup returns CDR1 SGHVS and CDR2 FNYEAQ. Trimming shortened V by 0 bases and J by 0 bases, and 12 bases separated the two germline ends. The CDR3 runs to 17 residues. The CDR3, as DNA: TGTGCCAGCAGCTTAGCGGCGGGGAGTAGCTCCTACAATGAGCAGTTCTTC. Its protein is CASSLAAGSSSYNEQFF.